These T cell receptor beta chains were read from a single sample in a study of blood T cell repertoires in COVID-19. Clones were read by immunoSEQ multiplex PCR, and TCRdb kept only the in-frame ones, dropping some. This table holds under 60,000 clones, 75% to 80% found once. Source material: peripheral blood. The receptors originated from a human donor in a cohort sampled during active COVID-19. Both conserved end residues are part of each CDR3. Each record gives: CDR3 protein, V gene, J gene.

CAWSRVSGDQPQHF	TRBV30	TRBJ1-5
CASSLEGTGYNEQFF	TRBV11-2	TRBJ2-1
CASSYPGEPGNTIYF	TRBV11-3	TRBJ1-3
CASSAGGGYGYTF	TRBV7-2	TRBJ1-2
CASTSGGPYEQFF	TRBV6-5	TRBJ2-1
CASSFGTGGSDTQYF	TRBV27	TRBJ2-3
CATLQGVGETQYF	TRBV10-2	TRBJ2-5
CASSPYLDGYTF	TRBV7-8	TRBJ1-2
CATSRSGSYEQYF	TRBV24-1	TRBJ2-7
CASSQELGGSGYTF	TRBV4-2	TRBJ1-2
CASSIDPDQPQHF	TRBV19	TRBJ1-5
CASSNKGGISNQPQHF	TRBV21-1	TRBJ1-5
CASSSQGGDNQPQHF	TRBV28	TRBJ1-5
CASSQLGTGVLYEQYF	TRBV14	TRBJ2-7
CASSLELAGHYEQYF	TRBV7-2	TRBJ2-7
CASSLDIFDGTDYGYTF	TRBV11-2	TRBJ1-2
CASSQVGGQNYEQYF	TRBV14	TRBJ2-7
CASRRTGRQETQYF	TRBV19	TRBJ2-5
CASSEIGLSYEQYF	TRBV6-1	TRBJ2-7
CASGQGHANNEQFF	TRBV7-8	TRBJ2-1
CASSDVQENTEAFF	TRBV10-1	TRBJ1-1
CASSRDSSEQYF	TRBV12-3/TRBV12-4	TRBJ2-7
CAWSVSTSGRGQFF	TRBV30	TRBJ2-1
CASSAGQANSPLHF	TRBV5-1	TRBJ1-6
CASSLGLAGRTYEQYF	TRBV5-4	TRBJ2-7
CASSLTRSLSGNTIYF	TRBV7-2	TRBJ1-3